This TCR beta chain was recovered during a study of blood T cells in healthy people across ages. This clonotype appeared many times. The antigen remains undetermined. Overall study results and limits: TCR beta diversity was tightly associated with the proportion of naive T cells. CMV status of donors was not determined, possibly confounding expanded clonotype changes.

Germline V gives CDR1 SQVTM, CDR2 ANQGSEA. The V and J ends lost 1 base and 3 bases respectively, with 10 bases between them. The CDR3 loop spans 13 amino acids. Then a second PCR, running roughly 7 to 11 cycles, was carried out with a sample-barcoded 5' primer and a J-beta primer mix. A tag from a template-switch adaptor with 12 random nucleotides marked each cDNA molecule. Using its own MiXCR run on the 5' RACE reads, TCRdb lists one record per CDR3 protein. The table lists roughly 900,000 distinct CDR3 sequences, around 49% of them singletons. The chain recombines TRBV29-1 with TRBJ2-7; D gene ambiguous. Input material: blood. This TCR was recovered from a young man in good health. The CDR3 nucleotides read TGCAGCGTTGAAGGCGTCGGTCTCTACGAGCAGTACTTC. Translating it yields CSVEGVGLYEQYF.